A selection of T cell receptor beta chains follows, all from one sample in a study of cytomegalovirus exposure and HLA in healthy donors. The table came from immunoSEQ multiplex PCR; TCRdb's copy has only in-frame clones and leaves some out. Of 260,000 or so clones detected, around nine tenths appear once; the ten largest clones hold around 2.6%. Specimen: PBMCs. These receptors all come from a man in his late teens or twenties in good health and CMV-seronegative. Both conserved end residues are part of each CDR3. The D gene is left open where the match is weak. Clone size is given for some rows only: seen once, a few or many times, or a class if the clone is expanded.

TRBJ2-7 | NA | TRBV19 | NA | TGTGCCAGTAGTATAGCGGGTCAGCAGTACTTC | CASSIAGQQYF
TRBJ1-6 | TRBD1 | TRBV19 | NA | TGTGCCAGTAGTGTAGACAGGGGGCATTCACCCCTCCACTTT | CASSVDRGHSPLHF
TRBJ1-5 | TRBD1 | TRBV28 | few | TGTGCCAGCACGGACAGGCACAATCAGCCCCAGCATTTT | CASTDRHNQPQHF
TRBJ1-5 | TRBD1 | TRBV5-1 | once | TGCGCCAGCAGCCAGGGGGAAGTCAATCAGCCCCAGCATTTT | CASSQGEVNQPQHF
TRBJ2-7 | TRBD1 | TRBV7-9 | NA | TGTGCCAGCAGCTTATGGGACAGGGACTACGAGCAGTACTTC | CASSLWDRDYEQYF
TRBJ1-1 | NA | TRBV28 | few | TGTGCCACTTTGCGGGTGAACACTGAAGCTTTCTTT | CATLRVNTEAFF
TRBJ2-5 | NA | TRBV2 | NA | TGTGCCAGCACTAGGGGGAGGGCCCCAGAGACCCAGTACTTC | CASTRGRAPETQYF
TRBJ1-1 | TRBD1 | TRBV18 | NA | TGTGCCAGCTCACCTGGACAGGGGGGAACTGAAGCTTTCTTT | CASSPGQGGTEAFF
TRBJ1-5 | TRBD1 | TRBV9 | NA | TGTGCCAGCAGCGTAGAAGGGGGCGGTCAGCCCCAGCATTTT | CASSVEGGGQPQHF
TRBJ2-7 | TRBD1 | TRBV30 | once | TGTGCCTGGGACAGGGGTCGCTACGAGCAGTACTTC | CAWDRGRYEQYF
TRBJ2-1 | NA | TRBV5-6 | NA | TGTGCCAGCAGCTTGGGTGGGAGCAGCTACAATGAGCAGTTCTTC | CASSLGGSSYNEQFF
TRBJ2-7 | NA | TRBV6-6 | NA | TGTGCCAGCAGTGCGGTTAGCTACGAGCAGTACTTC | CASSAVSYEQYF
TRBJ1-1 | NA | TRBV6-4 | NA | TGTGCCAGCAGTGCATTACAGGGTGAGGGTCGAGTGAGCACTGAAGCTTTCTTT | CASSALQGEGRVSTEAFF
TRBJ1-3 | TRBD1 | TRBV6-5 | NA | TGTGCCAGCAGTCGGCCGGGACAGGGAAACACCATATATTTT | CASSRPGQGNTIYF
TRBJ1-2 | NA | TRBV6-5 | NA | TGTGCCAGCAGTTACATCCCAGGGAAAGCCTATGGCTACACCTTC | CASSYIPGKAYGYTF
TRBJ1-4 | NA | TRBV28 | NA | TGTGCCAGCAGCCCCCTTAAACAGGGTATCAATGAAAAACTGTTTTTT | CASSPLKQGINEKLFF
TRBJ2-3 | TRBD1 | TRBV4-1 | NA | TGCGCCAGCAGCCAAGGGTACAGGGGGCTTTCAGATACGCAGTATTTT | CASSQGYRGLSDTQYF
TRBJ2-7 | NA | TRBV28 | NA | TGTGCCAGCAGTTTGACAGAATACGAGCAGTACTTC | CASSLTEYEQYF
TRBJ2-2 | TRBD1 | TRBV10-3 | NA | TGTGCCATCAGCACCGGGACAGGGGTAAACACCGGGGAGCTGTTTTTT | CAISTGTGVNTGELFF
TRBJ2-1 | NA | TRBV27 | NA | TGTGCCAGCAGTTCCACCGGGTGGATACGGTTCTTC | CASSSTGWIRFF
TRBJ2-2 | NA | TRBV28 | NA | TGTGCCAGCAGTTCGGACTCCCTGGTGCTGTTTTTT | CASSSDSLVLFF
TRBJ2-7 | TRBD2 | TRBV7-9 | NA | TGTGCCAGCAGCTCCGGGACTAGCGGGAGCTCGCACTCCTACGAGCAGTACTTC | CASSSGTSGSSHSYEQYF
TRBJ1-5 | NA | TRBV27 | NA | TGTGCCAGCAGTTTCCGTAGCAATCAGCCCCAGCATTTT | CASSFRSNQPQHF
TRBJ1-1 | NA | TRBV25-1 | NA | TGTGCCAGCAGTGAGCCAGGGTCGAACACTGAAGCTTTCTTT | CASSEPGSNTEAFF
TRBJ2-3 | TRBD1 | TRBV18 | NA | TGTGCCAGCTCACGGGCTGGGACAGAAAGCACAGATACGCAGTATTTT | CASSRAGTESTDTQYF
TRBJ2-2 | NA | TRBV10-2 | NA | TGCGCCAGCAGTATTCGACTGAACACCGGGGAGCTGTTTTTT | CASSIRLNTGELFF
TRBJ1-1 | NA | TRBV7-9 | NA | TGTGCCAGCAGCCAATCTTTCAGGGTCACTGAAGCTTTCTTT | CASSQSFRVTEAFF
TRBJ2-7 | TRBD2 | TRBV5-1 | NA | TGCGCCAGCAGCTTGTACGCGACTAGCGGCTACGAGCAGTACTTC | CASSLYATSGYEQYF
TRBJ2-3 | TRBD1 | TRBV9 | NA | TGTGCCAGCAGCGGACCGGGACAGCGGATCACAGATACGCAGTATTTT | CASSGPGQRITDTQYF
TRBJ2-1 | NA | TRBV2 | NA | TGTGCCAGCAGTGAAGTAAGGGGCGGTGAGCAGTTCTTC | CASSEVRGGEQFF
TRBJ2-1 | TRBD2 | TRBV2 | NA | TGTGCCACCAAGGGTCTAGCGGGGGCGAATGAGCAGTTCTTC | CATKGLAGANEQFF
TRBJ2-2 | NA | TRBV4-2 | NA | TGTGCCAGCAGCCCTCGACAGAGATCGAACACCGGGGAGCTGTTTTTT | CASSPRQRSNTGELFF
TRBJ2-3 | NA | TRBV20-1 | NA | TGCAGTGCTAGTTACACAGATACGCAGTATTTT | CSASYTDTQYF
TRBJ2-7 | NA | TRBV9 | NA | TGTGCCAGCAGCGTAGGTGTCAGGGGCGACGGCGAGCAGTACTTC | CASSVGVRGDGEQYF
TRBJ2-1 | NA | TRBV15 | NA | TGTGCCACCAGCAGAGAGGGGGCGTCCTACAATGAGCAGTTCTTC | CATSREGASYNEQFF
TRBJ2-7 | TRBD1 | TRBV4-2 | NA | TGTGCCAGCAGCCAGGGACAGGGGTCTGGCGAGCAGTACTTC | CASSQGQGSGEQYF
TRBJ2-7 | TRBD1 | TRBV6-1 | NA | TGTGCCAGCAGTGAACCTGGGACAGGGGCGTCCTACGAGCAGTACTTC | CASSEPGTGASYEQYF
TRBJ1-5 | NA | TRBV21-1 | NA | TGTGCCAGCAGCAAGGGGGGTAATCAGCCCCAGCATTTT | CASSKGGNQPQHF
TRBJ2-7 | NA | TRBV27 | NA | TGTGCCAGCAGTTTATCCTCCCTCCACGAGCAGTACTTC | CASSLSSLHEQYF
TRBJ2-7 | TRBD2 | TRBV7-9 | once | TGTGCCAGCAGCCCCCAGGAGCGGGGCTTCTCCTACGAGCAGTACTTC | CASSPQERGFSYEQYF